This TCR beta chain came from a study of OX40 agonist ivuxolimab in advanced cancers. The CDR3 is 14 residues long. In germline, CDR1 is MNHNY, CDR2 SVGAGI (reference sequence). V lost 4 bases, J lost 3 bases, and 7 bases lay in between. Study-wide results and caveats: Clonal expansion by week 6 occurred in CD4+ and CD8+ blood T cells (at 0.1 to 3.0 mg/kg). CD8+ T cells were the subset that, on average, had more expanded clones than CD4+.

Baseline was the first blood sampling point, followed by cycle 4 day 1 and cycle 7 day 1. Of note for this clone: The antigen is not known.

TCRdb's copy holds only in-frame clones and misses some; the assay was immunoSEQ multiplex PCR. The table has around 15,000 clones, over 90% seen once. This receptor was obtained from an adult with an advanced solid tumor such as melanoma, head and neck, liver or kidney cancer. Here the sequenced sample was CD4+ or CD8+ T cells sorted from blood, taken in a trial of the OX40 agonist ivuxolimab. The J gene is TRBJ1-6, the V gene TRBV6-6; D is ambiguous. Written as DNA, the CDR3 is TGTGCCAGCAGTTCCCGAAGCTATAATTCACCCCTCCACTTT. Encoded protein: CASSSRSYNSPLHF.